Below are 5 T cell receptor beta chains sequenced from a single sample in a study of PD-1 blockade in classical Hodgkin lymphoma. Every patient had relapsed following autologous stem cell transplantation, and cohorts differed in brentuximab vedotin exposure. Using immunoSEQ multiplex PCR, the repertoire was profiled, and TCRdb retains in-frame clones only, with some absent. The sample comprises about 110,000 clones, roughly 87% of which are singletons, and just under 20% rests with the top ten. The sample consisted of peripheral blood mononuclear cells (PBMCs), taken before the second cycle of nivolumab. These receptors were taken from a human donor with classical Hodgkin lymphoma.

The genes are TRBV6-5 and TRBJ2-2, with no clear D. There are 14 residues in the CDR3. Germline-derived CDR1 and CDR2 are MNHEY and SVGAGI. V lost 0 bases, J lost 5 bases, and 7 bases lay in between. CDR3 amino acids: CASSYSSGTGELFF. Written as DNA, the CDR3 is TGTGCCAGCAGTTACTCGAGTGGAACCGGGGAGCTGTTTTTT.

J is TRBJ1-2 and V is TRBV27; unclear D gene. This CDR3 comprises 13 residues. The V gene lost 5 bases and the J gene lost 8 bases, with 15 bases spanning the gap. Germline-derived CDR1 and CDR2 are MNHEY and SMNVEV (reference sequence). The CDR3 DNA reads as TGTGCCAGCAGTCCGGCTAGAAGCGGAGGCTACACCTTC. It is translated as CASSPARSGGYTF.

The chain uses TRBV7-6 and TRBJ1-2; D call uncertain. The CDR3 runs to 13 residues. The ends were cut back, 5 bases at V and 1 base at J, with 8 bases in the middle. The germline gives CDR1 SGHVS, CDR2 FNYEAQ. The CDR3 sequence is CASSPQLNYGYTF. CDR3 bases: TGTGCCAGCAGCCCTCAACTTAACTATGGCTACACCTTC. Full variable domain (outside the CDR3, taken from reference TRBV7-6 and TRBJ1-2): GAGVSQSPRYKVTKRGQDVALRCDPISGHVSLYWYRQALGQGPEFLTYFNYEAQQDKSGLPNDRFSAERPEGSISTLTIQRTEQRDSAMYRCASSPQLNYGYTFGSGTRLTVV.

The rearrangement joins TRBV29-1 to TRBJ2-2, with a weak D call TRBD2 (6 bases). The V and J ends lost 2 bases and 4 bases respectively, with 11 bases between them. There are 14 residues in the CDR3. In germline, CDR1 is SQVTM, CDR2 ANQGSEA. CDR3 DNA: TGCAGCGTTGAAACCGGGGGAAGCACCGGGGAGCTGTTTTTT. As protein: CSVETGGSTGELFF.

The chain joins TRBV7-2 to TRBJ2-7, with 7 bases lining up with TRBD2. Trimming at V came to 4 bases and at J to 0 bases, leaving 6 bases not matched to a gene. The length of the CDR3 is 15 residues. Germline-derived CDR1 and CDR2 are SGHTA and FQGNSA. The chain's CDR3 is CASSSVGTTSYEQYF. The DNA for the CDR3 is TGTGCCAGCAGCTCAGTGGGGACTACCTCCTACGAGCAGTACTTC.